This T cell receptor beta chain was documented in a study of shared clonotypes between healthy human individuals (dated by TCRdb to about 2020). Turning to the overall study: The cohort comprised a couple of women and a few men aged 18 to 49 years. For each donor, three plates each were used for CD4 naive and CD4 memory, two plates were used for CD8 naive, and one plate was used for CD8 memory. The study deeply sequenced blood TCR repertoires of about 5 healthy adults to estimate repertoire size and the extent of clonotype sharing between individuals. To increase sequencing depth and limit assay-specific biases, TCR repertoire library preparation and sequencing were carried out by different laboratories using diverse techniques. Each donor's leukapheresis produced roughly between roughly 0.85 and 10 billion PBMCs.

About this clone: The specificity of this receptor is unknown. Base qualities are not provided; no much larger clone lies one nucleotide away.

The donors were healthy, HIV-negative adults who had no recently reported acute infections or vaccinations. Only Caucasian adults living in Nashville, Tennessee, USA were represented among the donors. CD4+ T cells were enriched by magnetic negative selection; naive cells were then positively selected on CD45RA, and the negative fraction formed the memory subset. After blood collection by leukapheresis, PBMCs were isolated using Ficoll-Histopaque density gradient centrifugation and then cryopreserved in the vapor phase of liquid nitrogen. Analytical flow cytometry was used to check the purity and quantity of each magnetically sorted T cell population. Genomic DNA was isolated from every sorted fraction and measured by UV absorbance on a Nanodrop 2000c. TCR CDR3 regions were amplified from genomic DNA by multiplex PCR using the deep immunoSEQ assay. Extracted genomic DNA from each cell subset was distributed evenly across all wells of several immunoSEQ 96-well plates, and each plate was treated as a replicate. Each replicate PCR for sorted subsets received about 220 ng genomic DNA, equal to about 30,000 T cell genomes. Purified libraries were measured with a Qubit 3.0 fluorometer, size-checked on a Bioanalyzer 2100, and measured again with the KAPA Library Quantification kit. Each immunoSEQ 96-well plate was sequenced on its own single-read 150-cycle Illumina NextSeq 550 flow cell. In the authors' own workflow: Because only junctional sequences without quality scores were contained in the immunoSEQ output, filtering matching that applied to full-length reads could not be performed. Sequences were annotated with PyIR, a Python wrapper for IgBLAST v1.9, and V/J genes and CDR3 were assigned using IMGT germline references. Reads were removed for weak V/J assignments (E-value above 1e-6), missing CDR3, stop codons, out-of-frame junctions, or ambiguous translated residues. V3J clonotypes were defined by identical inferred V gene, J gene, and CDR3 amino acid sequence. The percentage overlap between two repertoires was calculated by dividing the number of shared unique clonotypes by the size of the smaller repertoire. Richness of each repertoire was evaluated using RTK rarefaction, the Chao1 estimator, and Recon v2.1 estimates of unobserved clonotypes. Generation probabilities for all TCRbeta clonotypes obtained by the gDNA method from a handful of donors were computed using OLGA. As stored in TCRdb, this immuneACCESS dataset retains in-frame rearrangements with V and J assigned. A fraction of the clones does not appear; measured against another copy, unresolved V genes explain less than half of the discrepancy, and the remainder lacks a known reason. That table is the source of V, J and clone size, and D and trimming were worked out from the DNA. The sample table holds around 1,000,000 clones, of which roughly 80% were seen once. The ten largest clones capture approximately 0.95% of the sample.

Overall study outcomes, separate from this receptor: Sampling was restricted to blood, and TCR repertoires in tissue are likely to differ from TCR repertoires in blood. Higher generation probabilities were observed for clonotypes shared by all four sorted-subset donors than for non-shared clonotypes. Across a handful of donors, roughly 5.1% of naive CD4, 3% to 3.5% of naive CD8, under 2.5% of memory CD4, and 0.4% to 0.45% of memory CD8 clonotypes were shared. Naive subsets generally had larger estimated clonotype richness than memory subsets did. The small number of donors limited the genetic and exposure-history diversity represented. Even with the large sequencing depth, rarefaction of the sorted-subset datasets indicated that sequencing was incomplete. Pairwise subsampling led to the expectation that sequencing depth would affect the degree of clonotype sharing among donors.

This TCR was recovered from a man in his late teens or twenties in good health. Some clones in this sample may be carry-over from other donors' samples. Input material: memory CD4+ T cells from PBMCs. According to the study, the label for this sample's cell subset or site signals: CD45RA-negative fraction.

The nucleotides are TGTGCCAGCAGTTTACGAATGAAGGGACTAGCGGGAGTCGGTCTTGGGACTGAGCAGTTCTTC. This is translated as CASSLRMKGLAGVGLGTEQFF. The V and J genes are TRBV27 and TRBJ2-1; TRBD2 matches 14 bases in the middle. The CDR3 spans 21 residues, from the cysteine through the phenylalanine. Only CDR3 DNA remains: 63 bases, in frame from the first base. At the junction V is shortened by 2 bases and J by 9 bases; bases outside the gene matches: 21. CDR1 and CDR2, looked up from the germline V gene (reference sequence), are MNHEY and SMNVEV.